The clone carrying this TCR beta chain showed up many times. The data were taken from a study of T-cell reconstitution after alpha-beta-depleted transplantation in children. After removal of 1 base from V and 4 bases from J, the junction contained 1 base not matched to a gene. The CDR3 covers 15 residues. Germline V gene sequence: CDR1 SGHAT, CDR2 FQNNGV. Library preparation (for TCRbeta) was performed with unique molecular identifiers. TCRdb recomputed calls from the PCR reads with MiXCR, one row per CDR3 protein. The top ten clones hold 4.5% to 5.5% of a sample with 150,000 to 250,000 distinct CDR3 sequences, around 5.9% of them seen once.

This sequence was found in a girl under two years old with combined immunodeficiency, due to receive a stem cell transplant. V and J are TRBV11-2 and TRBJ2-3; TRBD2 aligns across 11 bases. The material sequenced was PBMCs, taken before TCRalphabeta/CD19-depleted stem cell transplant. The CDR3 here is CASSLVAGGPDTQYF. CDR3 in DNA: TGTGCCAGCAGCTTAGTAGCGGGAGGGCCAGATACGCAGTATTTT.